The 2 T cell receptor beta chains in this list originate from one sample, sequenced in a study of T cell responses to AZD1222 COVID-19 vaccine. Method: immunoSEQ multiplex PCR; TCRdb's copy keeps in-frame clones and lacks some. The sample yields some 110,000 clones, roughly 89% seen once. Sequenced material: peripheral blood, taken 28 days after the second AZD1222 dose. These receptors were collected from an adult who received the AZD1222 COVID-19 vaccine.

This clone was observed a handful of times. An end of the junction differs from the germline gene, which may be a read error. The chain combines TRBV5-4 with TRBJ1-4; D unresolved. The CDR3 loop spans 13 amino acids. The germline gives CDR1 SGHNT, CDR2 YYREEE (reference sequence). CDR3 nucleotide sequence: TGTGCCAGCAGCTTGTGGACGGTCCCTCTACAAGTTTTT. The encoded protein is CASSLWTVPLQVF. Full variable domain (remainder filled in from reference TRBV5-4 and TRBJ1-4): ETGVTQSPTHLIKTRGQQVTLRCSSQSGHNTVSWYQQALGQGPQFIFQYYREEENGRGNFPPRFSGLQFPNYSSELNVNALELDDSALYLCASSLWTVPLQVFGSGTQLSVL.

A single count supports this clone. The V and J genes are TRBV5-1 and TRBJ2-1; the D gene is possibly TRBD2 (6 bases). The V end was cut by 3 bases, the J end by 2 bases, with 15 bases between. Germline V gene lookup returns CDR1 SGHRS and CDR2 YFSETQ. The CDR3 consists of 16 residues. The CDR3 sequence is CASSSTGRSTYNEQFF. For the CDR3, the DNA is TGCGCCAGCAGCTCGACGGGGAGGAGTACCTACAATGAGCAGTTCTTC. Full variable domain (rest looked up from reference TRBV5-1 and TRBJ2-1): KAGVTQTPRYLIKTRGQQVTLSCSPISGHRSVSWYQQTPGQGLQFLFEYFSETQRNKGNFPGRFSGRQFSNSRSEMNVSTLELGDSALYLCASSSTGRSTYNEQFFGPGTRLTVL.